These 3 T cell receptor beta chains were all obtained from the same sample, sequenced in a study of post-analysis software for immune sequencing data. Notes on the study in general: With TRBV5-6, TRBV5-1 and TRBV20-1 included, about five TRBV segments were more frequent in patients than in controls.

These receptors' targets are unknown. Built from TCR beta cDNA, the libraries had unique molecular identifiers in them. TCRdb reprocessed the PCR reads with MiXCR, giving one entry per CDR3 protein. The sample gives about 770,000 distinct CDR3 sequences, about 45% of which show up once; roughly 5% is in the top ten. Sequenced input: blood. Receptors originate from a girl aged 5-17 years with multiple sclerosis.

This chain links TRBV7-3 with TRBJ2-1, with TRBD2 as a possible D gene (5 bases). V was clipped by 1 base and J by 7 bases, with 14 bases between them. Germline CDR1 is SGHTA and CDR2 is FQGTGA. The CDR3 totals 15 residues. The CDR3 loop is CASSLMGLGGNEQFF. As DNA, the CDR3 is TGTGCCAGCAGCTTAATGGGGTTGGGCGGGAATGAGCAGTTCTTC.

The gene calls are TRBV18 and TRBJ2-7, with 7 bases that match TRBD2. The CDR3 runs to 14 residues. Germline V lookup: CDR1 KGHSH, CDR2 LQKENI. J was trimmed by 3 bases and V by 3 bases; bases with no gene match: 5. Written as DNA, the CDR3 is TGTGCCAGCTCACCCATAGCGGGTCTCTACGAGCAGTACTTC. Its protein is CASSPIAGLYEQYF.

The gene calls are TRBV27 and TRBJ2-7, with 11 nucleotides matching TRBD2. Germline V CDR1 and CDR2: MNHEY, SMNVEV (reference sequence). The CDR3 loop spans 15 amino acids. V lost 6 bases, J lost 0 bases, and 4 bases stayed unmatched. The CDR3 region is CASRLAGALSYEQYF. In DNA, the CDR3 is TGTGCCAGCAGACTAGCGGGGGCCCTCTCCTACGAGCAGTACTTC.